Sequencing of this TCR beta chain was carried out in a study of blood T cell repertoires in COVID-19. Data came from immunoSEQ multiplex PCR; TCRdb stores just in-frame clones and leaves some out. The sample has 120,000 or so clones; almost 85% are singletons. The germline V gene encodes CDR1 SGDLS and CDR2 YYNGEE. The CDR3 is made up of 14 amino acids. Trimming took off 3 bases at V and 9 bases at J, with 15 bases between the two ends. J is TRBJ1-4 and V is TRBV9, with D perhaps TRBD1 (5 bases). The clonotype originates from a woman aged 25 to 39 who had recovered from COVID-19. Source material: peripheral blood. CDR3 residues: CASSERGGNKKLFF. The CDR3 DNA is TGTGCCAGCAGCGAAAGGGGCGGAAATAAAAAACTGTTTTTT.